This T cell receptor beta chain came from a study of vaccination effects on CD4 cells after COVID-19. Whole-study results and caveats: Late post-vaccination samples showed marked contraction of infection- and vaccine-induced clones.

Clones were read by immunoSEQ multiplex PCR, and TCRdb kept only the in-frame ones, dropping some. The table shows about 46,000 clones, with 65% to 75% occurring only once. Notes on this clone: Its specificity is unknown.

CDR1 and CDR2 (germline): SGHNT, YYREEE (reference sequence). This CDR3 region has 13 residues. The J segment lost 5 bases and the V segment lost 3 bases, leaving 4 bases of the junction unmatched. Using viral peptide pools, the ViraFEST assay grew out antigen-specific CD4+ T cells prior to sequencing. Isolating CD4+ T cells followed more than 9 days of culture. Participants each got two BNT162b2 or mRNA-1273 vaccine doses. V gene TRBV5-4 combines with J gene TRBJ2-5, with 7 bases matching TRBD2. The starting material was CD4+ T cells from PBMCs cultured with HCoV-OC43 spike peptides, obtained after COVID-19 vaccination. Stated subset: HCoV-OC43 spike overlapping peptide pool stimulation. The TCR was taken from a human donor who received a COVID-19 vaccine. This chain's CDR3 is CASSSGRGETQYF. In nucleotides, the CDR3 is TGTGCCAGCAGCTCCGGGCGGGGGGAGACCCAGTACTTC.